Below are 17 T cell receptor beta chains sequenced from a single sample in a study of blood T cell repertoires in COVID-19. The assay was immunoSEQ multiplex PCR, and TCRdb's table has in-frame clones only and misses some. The repertoire holds around 300,000 clones, 89% seen once, with roughly 2.3% in the top ten. The specimen sequenced was peripheral blood. These receptors all stem from a man aged 45-65 years with acute or convalescent COVID-19.

This rearrangement joins TRBV6-5 to TRBJ2-5; 9 nucleotides agree with TRBD1. Germline V gene sequence: CDR1 MNHEY, CDR2 SVGAGI. This CDR3 is 15 amino acids long. J was trimmed by 1 base and V by 6 bases; bases with no gene match: 6. This CDR3 is CASRRQGGIQETQYF. CDR3 in DNA: TGTGCCAGCAGACGACAGGGGGGGATCCAAGAGACCCAGTACTTC.

The chain couples TRBV25-1 to TRBJ2-7; 13 bases line up with TRBD2. V dropped 8 bases and J dropped 2; count of bases not matched to a gene: 3. From germline, CDR1 is MGHDK and CDR2 SYGVNS. This CDR3 spans 14 amino acids. CDR3 DNA: TGTGCCAGCTGGGGGACTAGCGGGGCCTACGAGCAGTACTTC. Protein sequence: CASWGTSGAYEQYF.

This chain joins TRBV7-3 and TRBJ2-2, with 11 bases identical to TRBD2. The ends lost 4 bases at V and 5 bases at J; junction bases unmatched: 6. Germline-derived CDR1 and CDR2 are SGHTA and FQGTGA. This CDR3 spans 16 amino acids. The CDR3, as DNA: TGTGCCAGCAGCTCCCGACTAGCGGGGAGGACCGGGGAGCTGTTTTTT. Translated: CASSSRLAGRTGELFF.

This clone showed up just once. One end of the junction varies from germline; a read error may be responsible. The CDR3, as DNA: TGTGCCAGCAGCCCGTCAGGGCAGGGGTACTTCGCCTTC. Its protein is CASSPSGQGYFAF. The chain couples TRBV9 to TRBJ1-2, with D perhaps matching TRBD1 (6 bases). Per germline, CDR1 SGDLS and CDR2 YYNGEE. This CDR3 has 13 residues.

The J gene is TRBJ1-4, the V gene TRBV5-5; D gene uncertain. The CDR3 contains 15 residues. Germline-derived CDR1 and CDR2 are SGHKS and YYEKEE (reference sequence). V was clipped by 0 bases and J by 6 bases, with 12 bases between them. In DNA form, the CDR3 reads TGTGCCAGCAGCTTGGCGGCCAGAACAGATGAAAAACTGTTTTTT. Amino acid sequence: CASSLAARTDEKLFF.

V is TRBV6-5 and J is TRBJ1-3; the match to TRBD1 covers 7 bases. From germline, CDR1 is MNHEY and CDR2 SVGAGI. This CDR3 has 14 amino acids. Trimming cost V 5 bases and J 4 bases; bases outside gene matches: 5. This CDR3 reads CASSLGTVGNTIYF. The DNA of the CDR3 is TGTGCCAGCAGTCTGGGGACAGTGGGAAACACCATATATTTT.

The V and J genes are TRBV5-1 and TRBJ2-2, with D possibly matching TRBD2 (6 bases). Germline lookup yields CDR1 SGHRS and CDR2 YFSETQ. This CDR3 spans 15 amino acids. Trimming shortened V by 0 bases and J by 5 bases, and 11 bases separated the two germline ends. As DNA, the CDR3 is TGCGCCAGCAGCTTGGCACTAGCTGAGACCGGGGAGCTGTTTTTT. Translating gives CASSLALAETGELFF.

The chain joins TRBV15 to TRBJ2-3; D may be TRBD2 (6 bases). V dropped 5 bases and J dropped 7 bases, with 16 bases sitting between them. The germline V gene has CDR1 LNHNV and CDR2 YYDKDF (reference sequence). This CDR3 has 14 residues. The CDR3 loop reads CATSFSGTQNTQYF. The DNA for the CDR3 is TGTGCCACCAGCTTCTCCGGGACTCAGAATACGCAGTATTTT.

This chain uses TRBV10-3 with TRBJ1-1, with TRBD1 matching 8 bases. After removal of 4 bases from V and 6 bases from J, the junction contained 13 bases not matched to a gene. Germline V gives CDR1 ENHRY, CDR2 SYGVKD. The CDR3 covers 16 residues. As DNA, the CDR3 is TGTGCCATCAGTGGGCCACGTGGACAGGGAAGTGCTGAAGCTTTCTTT. It translates to CAISGPRGQGSAEAFF.

The rearrangement links TRBV10-3 to TRBJ1-2, with 8 bases lining up with TRBD1. CDR3 length equals 12 residues. Germline values: CDR1 ENHRY, CDR2 SYGVKD. J was trimmed by 3 bases and V by 7 bases; bases with no gene match: 1. CDR3 loop: CAIKDRDYGYTF. In DNA, the CDR3 is TGTGCCATCAAGGACAGGGACTATGGCTACACCTTC.

V gene TRBV6-4 combines with J gene TRBJ1-3; possibly TRBD1 for D (5 bases). CDR3 length: 13 residues. Germline V gene sequence: CDR1 MRHNA, CDR2 SNTAGT. With 7 bases removed from V and 3 bases from J, the gap between germline ends came to 10 bases. CDR3 sequence reads: CASKDKGGNTIYF. CDR3 DNA sequence: TGTGCCAGCAAGGACAAAGGTGGAAACACCATATATTTT.

This chain connects TRBV7-3 to TRBJ1-2; 8 nucleotides align to TRBD1. Germline assignment: CDR1 SGHTA and CDR2 FQGTGA. Unmatched junction bases numbered 12, after V lost 5 bases and J lost 4 bases. CDR3 length equals 16 residues. CDR3 sequence (DNA): TGTGCCAGCAGCGCGATGCCAGGGGGCGACGCCTATGGCTACACCTTC. It codes for CASSAMPGGDAYGYTF.

The chain combines TRBV6-5 with TRBJ2-5; 10 nucleotides match TRBD2. This CDR3 spans 14 amino acids. Germline V gives CDR1 MNHEY, CDR2 SVGAGI. After removal of 6 bases from V and 1 base from J, the junction contained 2 bases not matched to a gene. The DNA for the CDR3 is TGTGCCAGCAGCCTAGCGGGAGTCCAAGAGACCCAGTACTTC. The encoded protein is CASSLAGVQETQYF.

The genes are TRBV5-6 and TRBJ2-2; D is unclear. V was pared by 0 bases and J by 4 bases, with 7 bases between. Germline V gives CDR1 SGHDT, CDR2 YYEEEE. The CDR3 extends over 14 amino acids. CDR3: CASSLASGTGELFF. The DNA of the CDR3 is TGTGCCAGCAGCTTGGCCTCAGGCACCGGGGAGCTGTTTTTT.

The genes are TRBV28 and TRBJ1-2; 9 nucleotides line up with TRBD1. The CDR3 spans 14 residues. CDR1 and CDR2 (germline): MDHEN, SYDVKM. The V and J ends lost 2 bases and 4 bases, in that order; junction bases with no gene match: 2. CDR3 in amino acids: CASSLGTGIYGYTF. The CDR3 nucleotides are TGTGCCAGCAGTTTAGGGACAGGGATCTATGGCTACACCTTC.

The V gene is TRBV19, the J gene TRBJ2-3, with 11 bases that match TRBD2. The CDR3 runs to 16 residues. V dropped 6 bases and J dropped 2; count of bases not matched to a gene: 7. The germline gives CDR1 LNHDA, CDR2 SQIVND (reference sequence). As DNA, the CDR3 is TGTGCCAGTAGCCGGATTAGCGGGGGGGACACAGATACGCAGTATTTT. This translates into CASSRISGGDTDTQYF. Variable domain in full (rest from reference TRBV19 and TRBJ2-3): DGGITQSPKYLFRKEGQNVTLSCEQNLNHDAMYWYRQDPGQGLRLIYYSQIVNDFQKGDIAEGYSVSREKKESFPLTVTSAQKNPTAFYLCASSRISGGDTDTQYFGPGTRLTVL.

The CDR3: CAWSVIPNSPLHF. CDR3 nucleotide sequence: TGTGCCTGGAGTGTTATCCCGAATTCACCCCTCCACTTT. The chain carries TRBV30 and TRBJ1-6, with D hard to call. V was trimmed by 0 bases and J by 7 bases, leaving 7 bases between them. CDR3 length: 13 residues. The germline gives CDR1 GTSNPN, CDR2 SVGIG (reference sequence).